These 23 T cell receptor beta chains originate from one sample sequenced in a study of cytomegalovirus exposure and HLA in healthy donors. The primer mix had 60 Vbeta and 13 Jbeta primers. Here immunoSEQ multiplex PCR was the method, and the copy in TCRdb shows in-frame clones only, minus some. Counted here are roughly 160,000 clones, approximately 79% occurring once; the ten biggest clones make up about 2%. Sequencing input: PBMCs. These receptors all come from a male donor in good health and CMV-seronegative.

This chain links TRBV6-6 with TRBJ2-5, with 7 nucleotides matching TRBD1. The germline V gene encodes CDR1 MNHNY and CDR2 SVGAGI (reference sequence). CDR3 size: 14 residues. V lost 4 bases, J lost 3 bases, and 5 bases stayed unmatched. CDR3 amino acids: CASSSVDREETQYF. The CDR3 DNA reads as TGTGCCAGCAGTTCTGTTGACAGGGAAGAGACCCAGTACTTC.

A single count supports this clone. Its ends do not fully match the called genes, so a read error is possible. The rearrangement links TRBV7-9 to TRBJ1-6; D is undetermined. CDR1 and CDR2 (germline): SEHNR, FQNEAQ (reference sequence). The CDR3 length is 17 residues. The CDR3 region is CASGLATAMIYNSPLHF. The DNA for the CDR3 is TGTGCCAGCGGCTTAGCCACAGCCATGATCTATAATTCACCCCTCCACTTT.

This clone was detected only once. The rearrangement links TRBV5-1 to TRBJ2-7, with 9 bases matching TRBD1. Germline values: CDR1 SGHRS, CDR2 YFSETQ. Trimming at V came to 4 bases and at J to 0 bases, leaving 5 bases not matched to a gene. This CDR3 is built from 15 residues. CDR3 protein: CASSIDRGTSYEQYF. CDR3 nucleotide sequence: TGCGCCAGCAGCATCGACAGGGGGACCTCCTACGAGCAGTACTTC.

This clone was seen a few times. This chain connects TRBV4-1 to TRBJ2-1, with D tentatively TRBD2 (6 bases). CDR1 is MGHRA and CDR2 is YSYEKL in the germline V gene. Trimming removed 2 bases from V and 5 bases from J, with 16 bases in between. This CDR3 spans 16 amino acids. CDR3 residues: CASSQTGLNRNNEQFF. The CDR3 DNA follows: TGCGCCAGCAGCCAAACGGGACTCAATAGAAACAATGAGCAGTTCTTC.

This clone was found a few times. V usage is TRBV7-9 and J usage is TRBJ2-5; 12 bases fit TRBD2. Germline V lookup: CDR1 SEHNR, CDR2 FQNEAQ (reference sequence). The CDR3 spans 14 residues. V was clipped by 2 bases and J by 5 bases; unmatched bases: 0. DNA of the CDR3: TGTGCCAGCAGCTTAACTAGCGGGGGGGAGACCCAGTACTTC. Translation: CASSLTSGGETQYF.

The chain recombines TRBV18 with TRBJ2-1; 12 bases match TRBD2. V gave up 2 bases and J gave up 1 base; unmatched junction bases: 0. Looked up from germline, CDR1 is KGHSH and CDR2 is LQKENI. The CDR3 totals 16 residues. The CDR3 protein is CASSPTSGGSYNEQFF. The CDR3 region has the DNA TGTGCCAGCTCACCAACTAGCGGGGGGTCCTACAATGAGCAGTTCTTC.

V is TRBV5-1 and J is TRBJ2-7, with 8 bases fitting TRBD1. After removal of 5 bases from V and 0 bases from J, the junction contained 10 bases not matched to a gene. Per germline, CDR1 SGHRS and CDR2 YFSETQ. CDR3 length: 16 amino acids. The CDR3 protein is CASRKSGQGFSYEQYF. The DNA of the CDR3 is TGCGCCAGCAGAAAATCAGGACAGGGCTTCTCCTACGAGCAGTACTTC.

This clone has just one count. The chain recombines TRBV21-1 with TRBJ1-3; the DNA was not compared with TRBD1, the D call given in the table. TRBV21-1 is reported as a pseudogene. The length of the CDR3 is 22 residues. The CDR3 sequence is CASSKVPWDRGMLDLSGNTIYF. DNA of the CDR3: TGTGCCAGCAGCAAAGTACCTTGGGACAGGGGTATGTTGGACCTCTCTGGAAACACCATATATTTT.

This clone was detected a few times. J is TRBJ1-3 and V is TRBV6-6; D is ambiguous. The CDR3 runs 16 residues. Trimming took off 6 bases at V and 0 bases at J, with 15 bases between the two ends. Germline lookup yields CDR1 MNHNY and CDR2 SVGAGI (reference sequence). CDR3 sequence reads: CASRIRELVSGNTIYF. The CDR3 DNA is TGTGCCAGCAGAATCCGAGAACTCGTCTCTGGAAACACCATATATTTT.

V usage is TRBV19 and J usage is TRBJ2-3, with 8 bases fitting TRBD2. Germline trimming cut 5 bases from V and 9 bases from J; bases unmatched to any gene: 7. This CDR3 comprises 13 residues. The germline CDR1 and CDR2 sequences are LNHDA and SQIVND (reference sequence). The DNA of the CDR3 is TGTGCCAGTAGTCCTGGACTAGCAGGGACGCAGTATTTT. This sequence encodes CASSPGLAGTQYF.

The chain is built from TRBV19 and TRBJ1-1; D is perhaps TRBD1 (6 bases). Trimming removed 7 bases at V and 0 bases at J, with 21 bases between. The CDR3 consists of 17 residues. Germline assignment: CDR1 LNHDA and CDR2 SQIVND (reference sequence). The CDR3 DNA reads as TGTGCCAGTACCCCCCGGGGAGGGGGAACTATGAACACTGAAGCTTTCTTT. It is translated as CASTPRGGGTMNTEAFF. The full variable domain, rest sourced from reference TRBV19 and TRBJ1-1, is DGGITQSPKYLFRKEGQNVTLSCEQNLNHDAMYWYRQDPGQGLRLIYYSQIVNDFQKGDIAEGYSVSREKKESFPLTVTSAQKNPTAFYLCASTPRGGGTMNTEAFFGQGTRLTVV.

This rearrangement joins TRBV7-9 to TRBJ2-7; a weak D match, TRBD1 (5 bases). The CDR3 covers 17 residues. Germline V lookup: CDR1 SEHNR, CDR2 FQNEAQ (reference sequence). V was shortened by 1 base and J by 3 bases, with 19 bases between the two germline ends. The CDR3 is CASSLGGHGNPFYEQYF. The CDR3 nucleotides read TGTGCCAGCAGCTTAGGTGGACATGGTAACCCCTTCTACGAGCAGTACTTC.

This clone has only a few counts. The chain joins TRBV6-5 to TRBJ1-2, with unresolved D. Trimming took off 2 bases at V and 8 bases at J, with 15 bases between the two ends. The germline CDR1 and CDR2 sequences are MNHEY and SVGAGI. The CDR3 extends over 14 amino acids. The CDR3 coding sequence is TGTGCCAGCAGTTACGTCGCAGGTGACCGGGGCTACACCTTC. This encodes CASSYVAGDRGYTF.

The genes are TRBV2 and TRBJ1-6, with 9 bases fitting TRBD1. This CDR3 comprises 14 residues. CDR1 is SNHLY, CDR2 FYNNEI, per germline. V gave up 9 bases and J gave up 7 bases; unmatched junction bases: 7. The CDR3 coding sequence is TGTGCCAGACAACAGGGGGCTGGCAATTCACCCCTCCACTTT. Encoded protein: CARQQGAGNSPLHF.

This clone came up once. The CDR3 is CASSFGLADLQETQYF. CDR3 coding DNA: TGCGCCAGCAGCTTCGGACTAGCCGACCTCCAAGAGACCCAGTACTTC. This chain uses TRBV5-1 with TRBJ2-5; TRBD2 matches at 8 bases. This CDR3 has 16 amino acids. CDR1 is SGHRS and CDR2 is YFSETQ in the germline V gene. The V and J ends lost 2 bases and 1 base, in that order; junction bases with no gene match: 7.

The V and J genes are TRBV2 and TRBJ2-2; D possibly corresponds to TRBD1 (5 bases). CDR1 SNHLY and CDR2 FYNNEI come from the germline V gene. The CDR3 is made up of 16 amino acids. The V end lost 4 bases, the J end lost 0 bases, and 12 bases lay between the germline ends. CDR3 sequence (DNA): TGTGCCAGCAGTGTATCAGGGTATTCGAACACCGGGGAGCTGTTTTTT. It yields the protein CASSVSGYSNTGELFF.

The chain uses TRBV18 and TRBJ2-6; 7 bases fit TRBD2. The CDR3 length is 17 residues. CDR1 is KGHSH and CDR2 is LQKENI in the germline V gene. Trimming at V came to 3 bases and at J to 4 bases, leaving 9 bases not matched to a gene. CDR3 loop: CASSPGGVPSGANVLTF. CDR3 nucleotide sequence: TGTGCCAGCTCACCTGGGGGGGTACCCTCCGGGGCCAACGTCCTGACTTTC.

This sequence joins TRBV4-2 and TRBJ1-1; D gene ambiguous. Per the germline V gene, CDR1 is LGHNA and CDR2 is YNFKEQ. The CDR3 covers 14 residues. Trimming left V 1 base short and J 5 bases short, with 11 bases between. The CDR3 region is CASSQGPSRTEAFF. The CDR3 DNA follows: TGTGCCAGCAGCCAAGGCCCTAGTCGGACTGAAGCTTTCTTT.

The chain couples TRBV10-1 to TRBJ2-3; TRBD2 might be the D (6 bases). The germline V and J ends were trimmed by 0 bases and 8 bases, with 9 bases remaining between them. The CDR3 runs 13 residues. Germline V gene sequence: CDR1 WNHNN, CDR2 SYGVQD (reference sequence). The CDR3, as DNA: TGCGCCAGCAGTGAGTCGACTAGTAGTACGCAGTATTTT. It encodes CASSESTSSTQYF.

J is TRBJ1-4 and V is TRBV7-6; tentative D call: TRBD1 (5 bases). This CDR3 has 17 amino acids. CDR1 is SGHVS, CDR2 FNYEAQ, per germline. V gave up 5 bases and J gave up 4 bases, with 20 bases separating them. CDR3 sequence: CASSPPQRRGSNEKLFF. The CDR3 coding sequence is TGTGCCAGCAGCCCACCGCAGCGAAGGGGTAGTAATGAAAAACTGTTTTTT.

This chain links TRBV4-3 with TRBJ2-3; 8 bases agree with TRBD2. This CDR3 has 16 amino acids. The germline CDR1 and CDR2 sequences are LGHNA and YSLEER. V trimming: 0 bases; J trimming: 3 bases; junction bases outside the gene matches: 5. Written as DNA, the CDR3 is TGCGCCAGCAGCCAAGATGGCCAGCGGGGGACAGATACGCAGTATTTT. Translated, it gives CASSQDGQRGTDTQYF.

This chain connects TRBV9 to TRBJ2-3, with 10 bases fitting TRBD1. Trimming at V came to 0 bases and at J to 0 bases, leaving 7 bases not matched to a gene. Germline V gene lookup returns CDR1 SGDLS and CDR2 YYNGEE. This CDR3 is 18 amino acids long. CDR3 coding DNA: TGTGCCAGCAGCGTAGTTTCCGGGACAGGGGTCAGCACAGATACGCAGTATTTT. Protein product: CASSVVSGTGVSTDTQYF.

The genes are TRBV5-4 and TRBJ2-6; a possible D gene is TRBD1 (6 bases). Trimming cost V 5 bases and J 1 base, with 13 bases left between them. The germline CDR1 and CDR2 sequences are SGHNT and YYREEE (reference sequence). This CDR3 is built from 16 residues. For the CDR3, the DNA is TGTGCCAGCAGTCCTAAAGGGGGATCTGGGGCCAACGTCCTGACTTTC. Amino acids: CASSPKGGSGANVLTF.